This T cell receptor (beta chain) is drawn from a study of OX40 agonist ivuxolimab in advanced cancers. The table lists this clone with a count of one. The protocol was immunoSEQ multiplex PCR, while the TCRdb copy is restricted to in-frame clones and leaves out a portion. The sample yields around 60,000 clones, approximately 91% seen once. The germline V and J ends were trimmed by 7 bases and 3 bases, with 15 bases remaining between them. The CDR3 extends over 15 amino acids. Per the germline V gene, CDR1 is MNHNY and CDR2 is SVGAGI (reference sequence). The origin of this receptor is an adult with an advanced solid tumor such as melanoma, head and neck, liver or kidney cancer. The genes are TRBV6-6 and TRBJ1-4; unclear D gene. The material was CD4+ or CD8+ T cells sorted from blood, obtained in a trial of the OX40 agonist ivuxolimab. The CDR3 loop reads CASTNRRLANEKLFF. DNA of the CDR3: TGTGCCAGCACCAACCGGAGGCTCGCTAATGAAAAACTGTTTTTT.